A single sample is the source of the 19 T cell receptor beta chains below, sequenced in a study of CD8+ T cells in alopecia areata. cDNA prepared by RNA extraction and subsequent reverse transcription served as the template for sequencing. Repertoires were generated with immunoSEQ multiplex PCR, while TCRdb's copy carries only in-frame clones and drops some. This table holds 110,000 or so clones, around 58% found once. Treatment reported: oral pan-JAK inhibitor, 5-10 mg twice daily. The source was CD8+ T cells sorted from blood, collected at week 4, from a patient treated with tofacitinib. The receptors originated from a human donor with alopecia areata.

This clone has just a few counts. This sequence joins TRBV9 and TRBJ2-3, with unresolved D. Looked up from germline, CDR1 is SGDLS and CDR2 is YYNGEE. There are 13 residues in the CDR3. V shed 3 bases and J shed 2 bases, with 7 bases lying between them. CDR3: CASSGSDTDTQYF. The CDR3 nucleotides read TGTGCCAGCAGCGGGTCCGACACAGATACGCAGTATTTT.

The table lists this clone with a few counts. The CDR3 here is CSVDNGVGTGYDEQFF. For the CDR3, the DNA is TGCAGCGTTGACAATGGGGTGGGGACAGGGTATGATGAGCAGTTCTTC. The chain has TRBV29-1 and TRBJ2-1; 9 bases are shared with TRBD1. CDR1 is SQVTM, CDR2 ANQGSEA, per germline. CDR3 length equals 16 residues. The junction had 14 bases not matched to a gene; V was cut back by 3 bases and J by 8 bases.

This rearrangement joins TRBV9 to TRBJ2-7; the match to TRBD2 covers 7 bases. The V and J ends lost 2 bases and 2 bases, in that order; junction bases with no gene match: 7. The germline V gene has CDR1 SGDLS and CDR2 YYNGEE. The CDR3 sequence is 15 residues long. CDR3 loop: CASSVGLAVTYEQYF. DNA of the CDR3: TGTGCCAGCAGCGTGGGGCTAGCGGTTACCTACGAGCAGTACTTC.

The chain has TRBV4-1 and TRBJ2-3, with TRBD2 matching over 9 bases. CDR3 length: 20 amino acids. From germline, CDR1 is MGHRA and CDR2 YSYEKL. The ends lost 2 bases at V and 0 bases at J; junction bases unmatched: 15. CDR3 sequence: CASSQPTSGWKGTSTDTQYF. The CDR3 DNA reads TGCGCCAGCAGCCAACCCACTAGCGGGTGGAAGGGAACTAGCACAGATACGCAGTATTTT.

V and J are TRBV29-1 and TRBJ2-7; no reliable D call. There are 10 residues in the CDR3. Germline V gene lookup returns CDR1 SQVTM and CDR2 ANQGSEA. Trimming pared 4 bases from V and 3 bases from J, leaving 4 bases between. The DNA for the CDR3 is TGCAGCGTTGTCAACTACGAGCAGTACTTC. Translating it yields CSVVNYEQYF.

V is TRBV5-6 and J is TRBJ2-7; D is perhaps TRBD2 (6 bases). Trimming cost V 3 bases and J 3 bases, with 13 bases left between them. The CDR3 loop spans 14 amino acids. Germline assignment: CDR1 SGHDT and CDR2 YYEEEE. The CDR3 nucleotides are TGTGCCAGCAGCTACGGGACTCGGAGCTACGAGCAGTACTTC. The encoded protein is CASSYGTRSYEQYF.

This clone was recorded a few times. The V call is TRBV30, the J call TRBJ2-1, with no clear D. The ends were cut back, 0 bases at V and 4 bases at J, with 7 bases in the middle. CDR3 length equals 13 residues. Germline V gives CDR1 GTSNPN, CDR2 SVGIG (reference sequence). CDR3 amino acids: CAWSVAVYNEQFF. As DNA, the CDR3 is TGTGCCTGGAGTGTGGCGGTTTACAATGAGCAGTTCTTC.

This chain uses TRBV30 with TRBJ2-4, with D unresolved. The CDR3 consists of 11 residues. V lost 3 bases and J lost 8, with 8 bases in between. From germline, CDR1 is GTSNPN and CDR2 SVGIG (reference sequence). The CDR3 region has the DNA TGTGCCTGGAGAATCTCGGACATTCAGTACTTC. Translating gives CAWRISDIQYF.

This chain uses TRBV4-1 with TRBJ1-5; TRBD1 is a possible D gene (5 bases). The CDR3 covers 16 residues. Germline assignment: CDR1 MGHRA and CDR2 YSYEKL. V was pared by 0 bases and J by 5 bases, with 14 bases between. The CDR3 region has the DNA TGCGCCAGCAGCCAAGAGAGGGGACCCGACGATCAGCCCCAGCATTTT. Translated: CASSQERGPDDQPQHF.

CDR3 in amino acids: CSVWQETQYF. CDR3 coding DNA: TGCAGCGTATGGCAAGAGACCCAGTACTTC. The chain uses TRBV29-1 and TRBJ2-5; D is ambiguous. The germline V gene has CDR1 SQVTM and CDR2 ANQGSEA. V lost 6 bases and J 2 bases, leaving 4 bases between the germline ends. There are 10 residues in the CDR3.

The genes are TRBV30 and TRBJ2-7, with D possibly being TRBD1 or TRBD2 (5 bases each). Germline lookup yields CDR1 GTSNPN and CDR2 SVGIG (reference sequence). Between the trimmed V and J ends, which lost 0 bases and 4 bases, there was a span of 13 bases. The CDR3 is made up of 14 amino acids. The CDR3 loop is CAWSVLSGGYEQYF. CDR3 sequence (DNA): TGTGCCTGGAGTGTACTAAGTGGGGGATACGAGCAGTACTTC.

The chain is built from TRBV30 and TRBJ1-5, with D maybe TRBD1 (6 bases). Per the germline V gene, CDR1 is GTSNPN and CDR2 is SVGIG (reference sequence). The CDR3 contains 15 residues. Between the trimmed V and J ends, which lost 2 bases and 3 bases, there was a span of 14 bases. CDR3 in amino acids: CAWSQGIGHNQPQHF. The DNA of the CDR3 is TGTGCCTGGAGTCAGGGGATAGGGCACAATCAGCCCCAGCATTTT. Full variable domain (remainder filled in from reference TRBV30 and TRBJ1-5): SQTIHQWPATLVQPVGSPLSLECTVEGTSNPNLYWYRQAAGRGLQLLFYSVGIGQISSEVPQNLSASRPQDRQFILSSKKLLLSDSGFYLCAWSQGIGHNQPQHFGDGTRLSIL.

The sample holds one count of this clone. V and J are TRBV29-1 and TRBJ1-4; D is unresolved. CDR1 SQVTM and CDR2 ANQGSEA come from the germline V gene. This CDR3 is 10 amino acids long. The ends were cut back, 6 bases at V and 7 bases at J, with 6 bases in the middle. In DNA form, the CDR3 reads TGCAGCGTCGCCGGTGAAAAACTGTTTTTT. Its translation is CSVAGEKLFF.

The gene calls are TRBV28 and TRBJ2-2, with D hard to call. V lost 10 bases and J 6 bases, leaving 15 bases between the germline ends. Germline assignment: CDR1 MDHEN and CDR2 SYDVKM. The CDR3 spans 13 residues. CDR3 DNA sequence: TGTGCCACCGGGTCGCTAGTAGCCGGGGAGCTGTTTTTT. Translation gives CATGSLVAGELFF.

As to this clone: Other nucleotide sequences in the sample specify the same CDR3. The CDR3 bases are TGTGCCAGCAGCCCACGCGACAGCTCCTACGAGCAGTACTTC. Translation gives CASSPRDSSYEQYF. The gene calls are TRBV7-9 and TRBJ2-7; D is perhaps TRBD1 (5 bases). The CDR3 contains 14 residues. CDR1 is SEHNR, CDR2 FQNEAQ, per germline (reference sequence). V shed 5 bases and J shed 0 bases, with 11 bases lying between them.

This clone has just one count. V usage is TRBV6-6 and J usage is TRBJ2-3; a possible D gene is TRBD2 (5 bases). Trimming shortened V by 5 bases and J by 2 bases, and 14 bases separated the two germline ends. Germline V gene sequence: CDR1 MNHNY, CDR2 SVGAGI (reference sequence). The length of the CDR3 is 15 residues. The CDR3 loop reads CASSPFDYPTDTQYF. As DNA, the CDR3 is TGTGCCAGCAGTCCCTTTGACTACCCCACAGATACGCAGTATTTT.

Only a few counts were recorded for this clone. This chain links TRBV7-9 with TRBJ1-5; D is perhaps TRBD1 (5 bases). The CDR3 runs 13 residues. CDR1 and CDR2 from the germline V gene are SEHNR and FQNEAQ (reference sequence). Trimming shortened V by 5 bases and J by 6 bases, and 11 bases separated the two germline ends. CDR3 nucleotide sequence: TGTGCCAGCAGCCGACCGGGGGGTCAGCCCCAGCATTTT. Translation: CASSRPGGQPQHF. Combining the CDR3 with reference TRBV7-9 and TRBJ1-5 gives the whole variable domain DTGVSQNPRHKITKRGQNVTFRCDPISEHNRLYWYRQTLGQGPEFLTYFQNEAQLEKSRLLSDRFSAERPKGSFSTLEIQRTEQGDSAMYLCASSRPGGQPQHFGDGTRLSIL.

The chain employs TRBV30 and TRBJ2-7; 11 nucleotides align to TRBD1. This CDR3 has 14 residues. J lost 4 bases, V lost 3 bases, and 5 bases had no gene match. Germline-derived CDR1 and CDR2 are GTSNPN and SVGIG (reference sequence). The CDR3 reads CAWRDRGRRYEQYF. CDR3 sequence (DNA): TGTGCCTGGAGGGACAGGGGGCGACGGTACGAGCAGTACTTC.

The chain joins TRBV5-6 to TRBJ1-1; D is ambiguous. This CDR3 is 13 amino acids long. CDR1 and CDR2 (germline): SGHDT, YYEEEE. The V gene lost 6 bases and the J gene lost 5 bases, with 14 bases spanning the gap. CDR3 nucleotides: TGTGCCAGCACTATCGGCCGGGGAACTGAAGCTTTCTTT. Protein: CASTIGRGTEAFF. The variable domain in full, with the rest retrieved from reference TRBV5-6 and TRBJ1-1, is DAGVTQSPTHLIKTRGQQVTLRCSPKSGHDTVSWYQQALGQGPQFIFQYYEEEERQRGNFPDRFSGHQFPNYSSELNVNALLLGDSALYLCASTIGRGTEAFFGQGTRLTVV.